This TCR beta chain was observed in a study of T-cell reconstitution after alpha-beta-depleted transplantation in children. In germline, CDR1 is MNHNS, CDR2 SASEGT. There are 15 residues in the CDR3. This clonotype showed up many times. The junction and the germline gene differ at one end; a read error may be behind it. Preparing the TCRbeta library involved the use of unique molecular identifiers. One entry per CDR3 protein, called by TCRdb with MiXCR from the PCR reads. Of more than 250,000 distinct CDR3 sequences listed, around 9.6% were seen once; the top ten hold 10%. The chain combines TRBV6-1 with TRBJ2-1; the match to TRBD1 covers 8 bases. The sample consisted of PBMCs from the stem cell graft donor, taken from the stem cell graft. The TCR was taken from a human donor who donated a stem cell graft to a child with SCID. The CDR3 is CASREGQGLYNEQFF. CDR3 DNA sequence: TGTGCCAGCAGGGAAGGACAGGGACTCTACAATGAGCAGTTCTTC.